The entry that follows covers one TCR beta chain sequence. This sample includes further DNA sequences coding for the same CDR3. Vbeta (60) and Jbeta (13) primers were used in the PCR. Profiled with immunoSEQ multiplex PCR; TCRdb holds only in-frame clones, not every one. This sample has 90,000 to 120,000 clones, with more than 65% found just once. The record originates from a study of cytomegalovirus exposure and HLA in healthy donors. V lost 0 bases, J lost 11 bases, and 6 bases stayed unmatched. Germline CDR1 reads SNHLY; CDR2 reads FYNNEI. This CDR3 comprises 15 residues. The clonotype originates from a male donor in good health and CMV-seronegative. The sequencing input was PBMCs. The rearrangement links TRBV2 to TRBJ1-4; 10 positions agree with TRBD1. CDR3 DNA: TGTGCCAGCAGTGAAGCGGGGGACAGGGGAAGGAAACTGTTTTTT. This codes for CASSEAGDRGRKLFF.